What follows describes a single T cell receptor beta chain. Its antigen is unidentified. This record belongs to a study of T cell responses to AZD1222 COVID-19 vaccine. The protocol was immunoSEQ multiplex PCR, while the TCRdb copy is restricted to in-frame clones and leaves out a portion. This table has 130,000 to 150,000 clones, approximately 86% appearing once. General study findings and limits: Spike-wide coverage was observed for vaccine-associated CD4 TCRs, with dominant responses at 160-218 and 743-854.

V was cut by 5 bases and J by 1 base, with 8 bases left in between. CDR1 and CDR2 from the germline V gene are LNHDA and SQIVND (reference sequence). The CDR3 is 13 residues long. The sample consisted of peripheral blood, taken 28 days after the second AZD1222 dose. J is TRBJ1-1 and V is TRBV19; a possible D gene is TRBD1 (5 bases). The sequence was obtained from an adult who received the AZD1222 COVID-19 vaccine. In DNA form, the CDR3 reads TGTGCCAGTAGTCTCACAGGGAACACTGAAGCTTTCTTT. Translated, it gives CASSLTGNTEAFF.